This TCR beta chain emerged from a study of T-cell memory formation after mild COVID-19. TCRdb re-called the 5' RACE reads through MiXCR, storing one row per CDR3 protein. The sample shows approximately 580,000 distinct CDR3 sequences, 20% of them seen only once. V gave up 6 bases and J gave up 3 bases; unmatched junction bases: 7. The CDR3 spans 15 residues. The rearrangement uses TRBV12-3 or TRBV12-4 and TRBJ1-5, with 8 bases fitting TRBD1. Specimen: PBMCs or a T cell subset sorted from them (not recorded which). The source of this sequence is an adult woman who had mild COVID-19 (a few samples of this study predate the infection). Cell type and time point are not known. CDR3 nucleotide sequence: TGTGCCAGCAGGCTCGGGACAGGCCTCAATCAGCCCCAGCATTTT. It yields the protein CASRLGTGLNQPQHF.